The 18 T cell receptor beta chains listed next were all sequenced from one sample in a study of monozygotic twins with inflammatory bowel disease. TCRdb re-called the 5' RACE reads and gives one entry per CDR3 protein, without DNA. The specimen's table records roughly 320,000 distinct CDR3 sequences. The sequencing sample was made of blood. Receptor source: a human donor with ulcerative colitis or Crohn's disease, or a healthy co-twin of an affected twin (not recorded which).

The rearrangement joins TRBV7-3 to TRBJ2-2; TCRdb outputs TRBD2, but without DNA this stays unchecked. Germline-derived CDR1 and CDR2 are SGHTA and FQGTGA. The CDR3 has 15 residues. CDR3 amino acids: CASSLQRVGAGELFF.

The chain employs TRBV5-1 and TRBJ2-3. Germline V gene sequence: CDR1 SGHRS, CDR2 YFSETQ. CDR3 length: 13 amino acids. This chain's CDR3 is CASRGTITDTQYF.

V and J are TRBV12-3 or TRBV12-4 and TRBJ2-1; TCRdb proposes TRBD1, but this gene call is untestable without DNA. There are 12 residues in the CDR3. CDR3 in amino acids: CASSLTGHEQFF.

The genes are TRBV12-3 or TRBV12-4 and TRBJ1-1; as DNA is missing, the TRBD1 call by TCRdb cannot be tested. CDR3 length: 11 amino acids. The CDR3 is CASIRTNEAFF.

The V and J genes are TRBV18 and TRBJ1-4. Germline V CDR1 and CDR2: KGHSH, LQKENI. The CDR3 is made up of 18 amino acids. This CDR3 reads CASSPLFPSGPDNEKLFF. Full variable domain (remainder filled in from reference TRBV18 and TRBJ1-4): NAGVMQNPRHLVRRRGQEARLRCSPMKGHSHVYWYRQLPEEGLKFMVYLQKENIIDESGMPKERFSAEFPKEGPSILRIQQVVRGDSAAYFCASSPLFPSGPDNEKLFFGSGTQLSVL.

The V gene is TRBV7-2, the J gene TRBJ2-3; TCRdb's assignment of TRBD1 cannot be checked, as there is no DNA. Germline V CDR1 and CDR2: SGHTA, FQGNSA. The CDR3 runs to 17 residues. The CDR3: CASSSGTAFFPTDTQYF.

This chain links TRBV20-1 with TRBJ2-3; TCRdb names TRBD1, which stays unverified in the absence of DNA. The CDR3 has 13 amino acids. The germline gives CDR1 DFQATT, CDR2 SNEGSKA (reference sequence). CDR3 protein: CSAKGQGSYTQYF.

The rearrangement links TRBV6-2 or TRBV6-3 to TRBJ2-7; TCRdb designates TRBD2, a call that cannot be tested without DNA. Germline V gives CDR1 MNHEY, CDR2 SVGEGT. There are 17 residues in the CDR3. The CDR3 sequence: CASSYSLTSGSSYEQYF.

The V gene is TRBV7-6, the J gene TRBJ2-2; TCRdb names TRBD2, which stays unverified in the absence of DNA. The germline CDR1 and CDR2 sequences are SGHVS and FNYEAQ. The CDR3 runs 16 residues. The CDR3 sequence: CASSLVVGAPTGELFF.

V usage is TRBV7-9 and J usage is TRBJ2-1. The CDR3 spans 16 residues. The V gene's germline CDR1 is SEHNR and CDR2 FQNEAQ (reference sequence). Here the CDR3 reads CASRSSGGSSYNEQFF.

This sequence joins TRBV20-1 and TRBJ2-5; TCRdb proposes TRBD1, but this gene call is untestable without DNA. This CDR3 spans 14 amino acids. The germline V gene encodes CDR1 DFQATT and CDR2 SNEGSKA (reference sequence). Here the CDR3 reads CSTGQAHGWETQYF.

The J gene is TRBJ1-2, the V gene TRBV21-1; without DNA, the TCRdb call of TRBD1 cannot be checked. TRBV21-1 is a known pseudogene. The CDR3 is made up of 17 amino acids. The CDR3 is CASSKNDGDDREHGYTF.

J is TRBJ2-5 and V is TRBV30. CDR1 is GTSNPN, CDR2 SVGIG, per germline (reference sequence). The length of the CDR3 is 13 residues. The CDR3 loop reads CAWRTGRQETQYF. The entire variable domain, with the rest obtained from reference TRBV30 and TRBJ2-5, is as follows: SQTIHQWPATLVQPVGSPLSLECTVEGTSNPNLYWYRQAAGRGLQLLFYSVGIGQISSEVPQNLSASRPQDRQFILSSKKLLLSDSGFYLCAWRTGRQETQYFGPGTRLLVL.

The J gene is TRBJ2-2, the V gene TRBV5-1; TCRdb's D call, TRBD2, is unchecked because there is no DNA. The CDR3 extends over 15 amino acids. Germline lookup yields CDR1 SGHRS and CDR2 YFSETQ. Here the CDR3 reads CASSLPLGNTGELFF.

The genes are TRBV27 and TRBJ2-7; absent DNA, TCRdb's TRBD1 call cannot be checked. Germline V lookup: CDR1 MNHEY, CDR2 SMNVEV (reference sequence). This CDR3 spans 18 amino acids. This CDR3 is CASSRETLGTGFSYEQYF.

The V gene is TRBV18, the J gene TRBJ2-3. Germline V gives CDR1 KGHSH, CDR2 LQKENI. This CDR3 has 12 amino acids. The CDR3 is CASSPQADTQYF.

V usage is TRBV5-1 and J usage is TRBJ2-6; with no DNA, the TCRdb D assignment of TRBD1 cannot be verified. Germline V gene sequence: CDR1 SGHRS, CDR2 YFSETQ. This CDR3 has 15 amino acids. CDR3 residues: CASSFPGYGANVLTF.

CDR3 sequence: CASSLAVAYRQPQHF. The rearrangement joins TRBV7-2 to TRBJ1-5. The CDR3 is 15 residues long. Looked up from germline, CDR1 is SGHTA and CDR2 is FQGNSA.